These 25 T cell receptor beta chains came from one sample sequenced in a study of blood T cell repertoires in COVID-19. The method was immunoSEQ multiplex PCR; TCRdb's version includes in-frame clones alone and lacks a portion of them. The sample lists 150,000 to 200,000 clones; approximately 90% were seen once. The material sequenced was peripheral blood. The receptors here all came from a man aged 18 to 30 with acute or convalescent COVID-19.

The chain is built from TRBV6-6 and TRBJ1-2; D gene ambiguous. The CDR3 sequence is 10 residues long. CDR1 and CDR2 (germline): MNHNY, SVGAGI (reference sequence). V was trimmed by 10 bases and J by 6 bases, leaving 9 bases between them. This chain's CDR3 is CATGANGYTF. DNA for the CDR3: TGTGCCACGGGTGCGAATGGCTACACCTTC.

The chain links TRBV3-1 (or the pseudogene TRBV3-2) to TRBJ1-4; D is unresolved. Germline assignment: CDR1 LGHDT and CDR2 YNNKEL (reference sequence). The CDR3 consists of 15 residues. V lost 5 bases and J 0 bases, leaving 10 bases between the germline ends. The CDR3 nucleotides are TGTGCCAGCAGCTCCCGGGAGTCAACTAATGAAAAACTGTTTTTT. Protein product: CASSSRESTNEKLFF.

V usage is TRBV18 and J usage is TRBJ1-6, with 9 positions matching TRBD1. V shed 4 bases and J 7 bases; nucleotides not matched to a gene: 5. The CDR3 has 15 residues. Germline-derived CDR1 and CDR2 are KGHSH and LQKENI. For the CDR3, the DNA is TGTGCCAGCTCACTGGGACAGGGTCTAAATTCACCCCTCCACTTT. It encodes CASSLGQGLNSPLHF.

V gene TRBV18 combines with J gene TRBJ2-4; TRBD1 aligns across 9 bases. Germline values: CDR1 KGHSH, CDR2 LQKENI. The CDR3 is 19 amino acids. The junction had 12 bases not matched to a gene; V was cut back by 3 bases and J by 0 bases. The DNA for the CDR3 is TGTGCCAGCTCACCGGGGACAGGGAGGGAGGTGTTAGCCAAAAACATTCAGTACTTC. It translates to CASSPGTGREVLAKNIQYF.

This clone was picked up one time. The J gene is TRBJ1-2, the V gene TRBV19; 8 nucleotides match TRBD1. J lost 5 bases, V lost 3 bases, and 5 bases had no gene match. Germline V gives CDR1 LNHDA, CDR2 SQIVND (reference sequence). This CDR3 spans 14 amino acids. In DNA, the CDR3 is TGTGCCAGTAGTATCGCAGGGGGCAGGTATGGCTACACCTTC. Its translation is CASSIAGGRYGYTF.

The rearrangement uses TRBV14 and TRBJ1-5, with 9 bases matching TRBD1. CDR3 size: 15 residues. Germline CDR1 is SGHDN and CDR2 is FVKESK. V gave up 3 bases and J gave up 11 bases; unmatched junction bases: 11. Here the CDR3 reads CASSQLQGARVAQHF. In nucleotides, the CDR3 is TGTGCCAGCAGCCAGTTACAGGGGGCGCGAGTTGCCCAGCATTTT.

V is TRBV4-2 and J is TRBJ2-3; TRBD1 matches 7 bases. The CDR3 runs to 17 residues. V trimming: 1 base; J trimming: 0 bases; junction bases outside the gene matches: 7. Germline values: CDR1 LGHNA, CDR2 YNFKEQ. CDR3 nucleotide sequence: TGTGCCAGCAGCCAAGTCCCCCGAGGGGGCAGCACAGATACGCAGTATTTT. Encoded protein: CASSQVPRGGSTDTQYF.

This rearrangement joins TRBV12-3 or TRBV12-4 to TRBJ1-5; D gene ambiguous. The CDR3 extends over 12 amino acids. Trimming took off 2 bases at V and 5 bases at J, with 4 bases between the two ends. The CDR3 nucleotides are TGTGCCAGCAGTTTACGGGATCAGCCCCAGCATTTT. It encodes CASSLRDQPQHF.

The table lists this clone with a few counts. The chain couples TRBV27 to TRBJ1-4; 8 positions match TRBD1. The V gene's germline CDR1 is MNHEY and CDR2 SMNVEV (reference sequence). Unmatched junction bases numbered 12, after V lost 5 bases and J lost 7 bases. There are 16 residues in the CDR3. CDR3 bases: TGTGCCAGCAGTCGGGTCCGGGGACAGGCCGTTGAAAAACTGTTTTTT. Residues: CASSRVRGQAVEKLFF.

The chain links TRBV7-9 to TRBJ1-2; 7 bases line up with TRBD1. V lost 0 bases, J lost 6 bases, and 10 bases stayed unmatched. This CDR3 comprises 16 residues. Germline values: CDR1 SEHNR, CDR2 FQNEAQ (reference sequence). This CDR3 reads CASSLAGAAGGDGYTF. In DNA, the CDR3 is TGTGCCAGCAGCTTAGCGGGTGCGGCAGGGGGTGATGGCTACACCTTC.

The rearrangement links TRBV25-1 to TRBJ2-1, with a possible D match to TRBD2 (6 bases). Trimming cost V 7 bases and J 2 bases, with 18 bases left between them. CDR1 MGHDK and CDR2 SYGVNS come from the germline V gene. CDR3 size: 16 residues. CDR3 amino acids: CASMGRIQGPYNEQFF. The CDR3 DNA reads TGTGCCAGCATGGGGAGGATCCAGGGACCCTACAATGAGCAGTTCTTC.

CDR3 bases: TGCGCCAGCAGTCCTGCGGGTGGGTCCTACAATGAGCAGTTCTTC. Its translation: CASSPAGGSYNEQFF. The chain has TRBV5-1 and TRBJ2-1; the D gene is possibly TRBD2 (5 bases). The CDR3 spans 15 residues. Germline V CDR1 and CDR2: SGHRS, YFSETQ. The ends were cut back, 5 bases at V and 1 base at J, with 13 bases in the middle.

The genes are TRBV2 and TRBJ1-6; D possibly corresponds to TRBD1 (5 bases). The CDR3 is 14 residues long. Trimming took 6 bases from V and 9 from J, leaving 15 bases between them. Germline CDR1 SNHLY, CDR2 FYNNEI. The CDR3 spells CASSGGTHGSPLHF. The CDR3 DNA reads TGTGCCAGCAGCGGCGGGACCCACGGTTCACCCCTCCACTTT.

In its sample, this clone was seen once. The chain employs TRBV18 and TRBJ1-2, with TRBD1 matching 7 bases. CDR1 is KGHSH, CDR2 LQKENI, per germline. Trimming took 3 bases from V and 2 from J; bases not matched to a gene: 3. The CDR3 length is 14 residues. CDR3 sequence reads: CASSPRDSNYGYTF. CDR3 bases: TGTGCCAGCTCACCCCGGGACAGCAACTATGGCTACACCTTC.

This chain joins TRBV5-5 and TRBJ1-2; D perhaps matches TRBD1 (5 bases). V was cut by 0 bases and J by 4 bases, with 13 bases left in between. This CDR3 has 15 amino acids. Per the germline V gene, CDR1 is SGHKS and CDR2 is YYEKEE (reference sequence). CDR3 nucleotide sequence: TGTGCCAGCAGCTTGGAGGCAGGGCACCCCTATGGCTACACCTTC. Its translation is CASSLEAGHPYGYTF.

This sequence joins TRBV29-1 and TRBJ2-1; D unclear. This CDR3 contains 10 residues. Germline V gene lookup returns CDR1 SQVTM and CDR2 ANQGSEA. Deletions cut 7 bases from V and 5 bases from J, with 6 bases between. CDR3 in amino acids: CSGGHNEQFF. The CDR3 DNA is TGCAGCGGTGGGCACAATGAGCAGTTCTTC.

The CDR3 spells CASLGWEGTYGYTF. The CDR3 DNA reads TGTGCCAGCCTCGGGTGGGAGGGGACCTATGGCTACACCTTC. V and J are TRBV6-5 and TRBJ1-2; TRBD1 might be the D (5 bases). The CDR3 loop spans 14 amino acids. V was pared by 8 bases and J by 4 bases, with 17 bases between. Germline V gene sequence: CDR1 MNHEY, CDR2 SVGAGI.

The chain is built from TRBV24-1 and TRBJ2-1; no definite D call. CDR3 size: 14 residues. Germline V gene sequence: CDR1 KGHDR, CDR2 SFDVKD. Trimming took 7 bases from V and 0 from J, leaving 9 bases between them. CDR3 DNA: TGTGCCACCAGCAGCTGGAGCTCCTACAATGAGCAGTTCTTC. Protein product: CATSSWSSYNEQFF.

The rearrangement links TRBV7-9 to TRBJ2-1; unclear D gene. The CDR3 spans 15 residues. CDR1 is SEHNR, CDR2 FQNEAQ, per germline (reference sequence). The ends were cut back, 1 base at V and 3 bases at J, with 10 bases in the middle. CDR3 DNA sequence: TGTGCCAGCAGCTTAGACGTGACACTCTACAATGAGCAGTTCTTC. Residues: CASSLDVTLYNEQFF.

V gene TRBV5-1 combines with J gene TRBJ2-3; D is unclear. CDR1 is SGHRS, CDR2 YFSETQ, per germline. This CDR3 region has 14 residues. Trimming removed 3 bases at V and 3 bases at J, with 11 bases between. CDR3 protein: CASSSALETDTQYF. CDR3 DNA: TGCGCCAGCAGCTCGGCTCTGGAGACAGATACGCAGTATTTT.

This chain joins TRBV9 and TRBJ2-1; 7 bases align to TRBD1. The junction had 10 bases not matched to a gene; V was cut back by 4 bases and J by 6 bases. The length of the CDR3 is 15 residues. The germline gives CDR1 SGDLS, CDR2 YYNGEE. CDR3 loop: CASSIIEGARNEQFF. The CDR3 DNA reads TGTGCCAGCAGCATAATTGAGGGGGCCCGCAATGAGCAGTTCTTC.

V usage is TRBV7-9 and J usage is TRBJ1-6; possibly TRBD1 for D (5 bases). There are 12 residues in the CDR3. Trimming pared 4 bases from V and 8 bases from J, leaving 6 bases between. The germline gives CDR1 SEHNR, CDR2 FQNEAQ (reference sequence). The DNA of the CDR3 is TGTGCCAGCAGCTCAGGGTATTCACCCCTCCACTTT. This codes for CASSSGYSPLHF.

The V call is TRBV25-1, the J call TRBJ1-3; 7 bases line up with TRBD1. This CDR3 comprises 16 residues. The germline V gene encodes CDR1 MGHDK and CDR2 SYGVNS. V lost 1 base, J lost 4 bases, and 7 bases stayed unmatched. The CDR3 bases are TGTGCCAGCAGTGAATCCGGGACAGTTAGGGGAAACACCATATATTTT. Translation: CASSESGTVRGNTIYF.

This clone was detected once. This CDR3 is CASSPTPGQGISGNTIYF. CDR3 nucleotide sequence: TGCGCCAGCAGCCCCACGCCGGGACAGGGTATCTCTGGAAACACCATATATTTT. J is TRBJ1-3 and V is TRBV5-1; 9 bases fit TRBD1. The CDR3 extends over 18 amino acids. With 4 bases clipped from V and 0 bases from J, the junction kept 11 bases outside the gene matches. The V gene's germline CDR1 is SGHRS and CDR2 YFSETQ.

The gene calls are TRBV19 and TRBJ1-5; no clear D. Trimming shortened V by 7 bases and J by 0 bases, and 10 bases separated the two germline ends. Looked up from germline, CDR1 is LNHDA and CDR2 is SQIVND (reference sequence). This CDR3 is built from 14 residues. CDR3 loop: CASTKEGSNQPQHF. DNA of the CDR3: TGTGCCAGTACCAAGGAGGGTAGCAATCAGCCCCAGCATTTT.